The entry below describes one T cell receptor beta chain. Antigen: not known. The sample belongs to a study of metastatic and nonmetastatic thyroid tumors. The overall study: Malignant thyroid and benign thyroid patients provided blood and tumor or nodule tissue whose repertoires were compared. General study points: Reportedly, malignant thyroid tumors had significantly higher TCR beta diversity than benign nodules, in blood and tumor.

Trimming took 4 bases from V and 3 from J, leaving 10 bases between them. Germline assignment: CDR1 LNHDA and CDR2 SQIVND (reference sequence). The CDR3 is made up of 13 amino acids. MiXCR re-clonotyped the PCR reads for TCRdb. The data show about 70,000 clones, more than 15% seen once. Treatment of any kind had been given to no patient before thyroid surgery. This clonotype originated in a female donor with papillary thyroid cancer or a benign thyroid nodule (not recorded which). Some clones in this sample may be carry-over from other donors' samples. V is TRBV19 and J is TRBJ2-7; D perhaps matches TRBD1 (5 bases). Input material: blood. The CDR3: CASSTGMYYEQYF. For the CDR3, the DNA is TGTGCCAGTAGTACAGGGATGTACTACGAGCAGTACTTC.